This TCR beta chain was recorded in a study of control samples from healthy donors and cancer patients. The V end lost 0 bases, the J end lost 4 bases, and 7 bases lay between the germline ends. The CDR3 has 13 residues. Germline assignment: CDR1 SGHNT and CDR2 YENEEA. Some clones are missing from TCRdb's copy, which holds only in-frame ones; the method was immunoSEQ multiplex PCR. Among roughly 150,000 clones listed, around 88% were seen once. This TCR was recovered from a man aged 18 to 30 in good health. The source material was blood. The rearrangement joins TRBV11-3 to TRBJ2-7; D unresolved. The CDR3, as DNA: TGTGCCAGCAGCTTAGATCACCGGTACGAGCAGTACTTC. Translating it yields CASSLDHRYEQYF.